Listed below are T cell receptor beta chains from one sample, sequenced in a study of tumor and adjacent non-tumor tissue in lung cancer. TCRdb re-derived calls from the multiplex PCR reads in MiXCR, one entry per CDR3 protein. Seen here are under 95,000 distinct CDR3 sequences, around 71% observed once, and the top ten hold about a sixth. Sequenced sample: lung tumor tissue. The receptors stem from a man aged 55 to 70 with non-small cell lung cancer. Both conserved end residues are part of each CDR3. A D gene is named only where the DNA matches it firmly. Some rows mark clone size as missing; the rest say once, few, many or name a class of expanded clone.

V gene: TRBV11-2
J gene: TRBJ2-7
D gene: -
clone size: -
CDR3 DNA: TGTACCAGCAGCTTAGTACTGCATGAGCAGTACTTC
CDR3 protein: CTSSLVLHEQYF

V gene: TRBV5-1
J gene: TRBJ2-7
D gene: -
clone size: -
CDR3 DNA: TGCGCCAGCAGCTGGGGGCCGGAACAGCGCTCCCCCGAGCAGTACTTC
CDR3 protein: CASSWGPEQRSPEQYF

V gene: TRBV6-5
J gene: TRBJ2-7
D gene: -
clone size: -
CDR3 DNA: TGTGCCAACACCCTCGACACCGGAGGTACCTACGAGCAGTACTTC
CDR3 protein: CANTLDTGGTYEQYF

V gene: TRBV6-6
J gene: TRBJ2-3
D gene: -
clone size: -
CDR3 DNA: TGTGCCAGCAGTTACGGGGAGGACTGTTTCTACGCGGATACGCAGTATTTT
CDR3 protein: CASSYGEDCFYADTQYF

V gene: TRBV11-2
J gene: TRBJ1-2
D gene: -
clone size: -
CDR3 DNA: TGTGCCAGCAGCTTATTGAGAGAAACGGGTTACACCTTC
CDR3 protein: CASSLLRETGYTF

V gene: TRBV7-9
J gene: TRBJ1-2
D gene: -
clone size: -
CDR3 DNA: TGTGCCAGCGGCCGACACTCAGTTCAGCGAGCTAACTATGGCTACACCTTC
CDR3 protein: CASGRHSVQRANYGYTF

V gene: TRBV4-2
J gene: TRBJ1-4
D gene: -
clone size: once
CDR3 DNA: TGTGCTAGCATGCCGCGGGACATCGGGTTTAATGAAAAACTGTTTTTT
CDR3 protein: CASMPRDIGFNEKLFF

V gene: TRBV6-6
J gene: TRBJ1-5
D gene: -
clone size: many
CDR3 DNA: TGTGCCAGCAGTTTAATCCCAGGGACGGAATATCAGCCCCAGCATTTT
CDR3 protein: CASSLIPGTEYQPQHF

V gene: TRBV5-1
J gene: TRBJ2-1
D gene: TRBD1
clone size: -
CDR3 DNA: TGCGCCAGCTATAGGACAGGGACTTCCTACAATGTACAGTTCTTC
CDR3 protein: CASYRTGTSYNVQFF

V gene: TRBV29-1
J gene: TRBJ2-7
D gene: TRBD2
clone size: many
CDR3 DNA: TGCAGCGTTACCTCTAAGACTAGCGGGAGGGCCTACGAGCAGTACTTC
CDR3 protein: CSVTSKTSGRAYEQYF

V gene: TRBV12-3/TRBV12-4
J gene: TRBJ2-5
D gene: TRBD1
clone size: many
CDR3 DNA: TGTGCCAGCAGTTTAACGTACAGGGGAGAGACCCAGTACTTC
CDR3 protein: CASSLTYRGETQYF

V gene: TRBV11-3
J gene: TRBJ2-3
D gene: TRBD2
clone size: -
CDR3 DNA: TGTGTCAACAGCCTTAGCGGGACGAACACAGATACTCAGTATTTT
CDR3 protein: CVNSLSGTNTDTQYF

V gene: TRBV5-4
J gene: TRBJ2-7
D gene: -
clone size: many
CDR3 DNA: TGTGCCAGCAGCAACAGCAAGAGCTCCTACGAGCAGTACTTC
CDR3 protein: CASSNSKSSYEQYF

V gene: TRBV10-3
J gene: TRBJ1-1
D gene: -
clone size: -
CDR3 DNA: TGTGCCATCACCCTTACAGCTCAGGACACTGAAGCTTTCTTT
CDR3 protein: CAITLTAQDTEAFF

V gene: TRBV6-5
J gene: TRBJ2-1
D gene: -
clone size: few
CDR3 DNA: TGTACTAGCTACGATGAGCAGTTCTTC
CDR3 protein: CTSYDEQFF

V gene: TRBV4-2
J gene: TRBJ1-4
D gene: -
clone size: -
CDR3 DNA: TGTACCAGCAGCCATGATCCCGCCGGGGGGTTGGATGAAAAACTGTTTTTT
CDR3 protein: CTSSHDPAGGLDEKLFF

V gene: TRBV2
J gene: TRBJ2-2
D gene: -
clone size: -
CDR3 DNA: TGTGCCACACCACCACGGGACTCAGGCACCGGGGAGCTGTTTTTT
CDR3 protein: CATPPRDSGTGELFF